Listed below are T cell receptor beta chains from one sample, sequenced in a study of type 1 and type 2 diabetes patients. TCRdb re-called the multiplex PCR reads through MiXCR, storing one row per CDR3 protein. In the table there are about 270,000 distinct CDR3 sequences, over 45% of which are singletons. Sequenced material: peripheral blood mononuclear cells (PBMCs). The receptors come from a man younger than 35 with type 2 diabetes. CDR3s include the opening cysteine and the closing phenylalanine or tryptophan. D genes are given only for firm matches. Clone size is shown for a subset of rows, as once, few, many or a class of expanded clone.

d_call,v_call,j_call,clone_size,cdr3_nt,cdr3_aa
.,TRBV10-1,TRBJ2-6,few,TGCGCCAGCAGTGTTGGACGGGGCTCTGGGGCCAACGTCCTGACTTTC,CASSVGRGSGANVLTF
.,TRBV30,TRBJ1-1,few,TGTGCCTGGAGTGTAACTGGGGGCACTGAAGCTTTCTTT,CAWSVTGGTEAFF
TRBD1,TRBV24-1,TRBJ2-7,many,TGTGCCACCAACAGAGGGACAGACCGCTCCTACGAGCAGTACTTC,CATNRGTDRSYEQYF
TRBD1,TRBV5-1,TRBJ2-7,.,TGCGCCAGCAGCTTAAGCGGGACAGGGGGACACGAGCAGTACTTC,CASSLSGTGGHEQYF
.,TRBV6-4,TRBJ2-1,.,TGTGCCAGCAGGGCCCTCCAGGCGAGGGGGGGATTTATGGATGAGCAGTTCTTC,CASRALQARGGFMDEQFF
.,TRBV7-8,TRBJ1-5,.,TGTGCCAGCAGTTCCCGGGACACTTCCCCCAATCAGCCCCAGCATTTT,CASSSRDTSPNQPQHF
TRBD1,TRBV2,TRBJ2-1,.,TGTGCCACCTCTTGGCAGGGGGCCTACAATGAGCAGTTCTTC,CATSWQGAYNEQFF
.,TRBV25-1,TRBJ1-1,few,TGTGCCAGCAGTGGAATGGGACAGAACACTGAAGCTTTCTTT,CASSGMGQNTEAFF
.,TRBV11-1,TRBJ1-2,.,TGTGCCAGCAGCGTAGCTCCGACGGGGGAGATCTATGGCTACACCTTC,CASSVAPTGEIYGYTF
.,TRBV7-2,TRBJ2-7,.,TGTGCCAGCAGCCGACACTACGAGCAGTACTTC,CASSRHYEQYF
.,TRBV6-5,TRBJ1-1,.,TGTGCCAGCAGGGGCCAGGGGAGCACTGAAGCTTTCTTT,CASRGQGSTEAFF
.,TRBV29-1,TRBJ1-1,.,TGCAGCGTCCTTACAAGGACAGATATGTTCATGAACACTGAAGCTTTCTTT,CSVLTRTDMFMNTEAFF
.,TRBV9,TRBJ2-7,few,TGTGCCAGCAGCGAGGGGGGGGATGATCGCGAGCAGTACTTC,CASSEGGDDREQYF
TRBD1,TRBV7-3,TRBJ1-6,few,TGTGCCAGCAGTGAAGCGGACAGGTTGGCGAATTCACCCCTCCACTTT,CASSEADRLANSPLHF
.,TRBV9,TRBJ1-1,few,TGTGCCAGCAGCTCCCGGTCGGGGGCAATGAACACTGAAGCTTTCTTT,CASSSRSGAMNTEAFF
.,TRBV5-1,TRBJ2-1,few,TGCGCCAGCAGCTTGAGGGATGAGCAGTTCTTC,CASSLRDEQFF
TRBD1,TRBV11-2,TRBJ2-5,.,TGTGCCAGCGGCCCGACAGGGTTGGAAGAGACCCAGTACTTC,CASGPTGLEETQYF
TRBD2,TRBV28,TRBJ2-5,.,TGTGCCAGCAGTTACCCCTCCCCTCGACTAGCGGGATTCCAAGAGACCCAGTACTTC,CASSYPSPRLAGFQETQYF
TRBD2,TRBV7-2,TRBJ2-3,.,TGTGCCAGTAGTTTCATAGCGGGAGGGCCTTCAGATACGCAGTATTTT,CASSFIAGGPSDTQYF
.,TRBV15,TRBJ2-2,few,TGTGCCACCAGCAGAGAACAGGAGGGGACCGGGGAGCTGTTTTTT,CATSREQEGTGELFF
.,TRBV10-3,TRBJ2-7,many,TGTGCCATCAAGGGCCAGGGGTCCACCTACGAGCAGTACTTC,CAIKGQGSTYEQYF
.,TRBV10-3,TRBJ2-5,many,TGTGCCATCAGACAGGGATCGGCCGAAGAGACCCAGTACTTC,CAIRQGSAEETQYF
TRBD1,TRBV5-1,TRBJ2-1,.,TGCGCCAGCAGTTATTGGACAGGGTTGAATGAGCAGTTCTTC,CASSYWTGLNEQFF
TRBD1,TRBV5-1,TRBJ2-6,.,TGCGCCAGCAGCTCGTCAGGGGGTGCTGGGGCCAACGTCCTGACTTTC,CASSSSGGAGANVLTF
.,TRBV7-9,TRBJ2-5,.,TGTGCCAACCACCTCCTCCAGGGAGATAGGCAAGAGACCCAGTACTTC,CANHLLQGDRQETQYF
TRBD1,TRBV4-2,TRBJ1-2,.,TGTGCCAGCAGCCAAGAGTCCGGGACAGGGAACTATGGCTACACCTTC,CASSQESGTGNYGYTF